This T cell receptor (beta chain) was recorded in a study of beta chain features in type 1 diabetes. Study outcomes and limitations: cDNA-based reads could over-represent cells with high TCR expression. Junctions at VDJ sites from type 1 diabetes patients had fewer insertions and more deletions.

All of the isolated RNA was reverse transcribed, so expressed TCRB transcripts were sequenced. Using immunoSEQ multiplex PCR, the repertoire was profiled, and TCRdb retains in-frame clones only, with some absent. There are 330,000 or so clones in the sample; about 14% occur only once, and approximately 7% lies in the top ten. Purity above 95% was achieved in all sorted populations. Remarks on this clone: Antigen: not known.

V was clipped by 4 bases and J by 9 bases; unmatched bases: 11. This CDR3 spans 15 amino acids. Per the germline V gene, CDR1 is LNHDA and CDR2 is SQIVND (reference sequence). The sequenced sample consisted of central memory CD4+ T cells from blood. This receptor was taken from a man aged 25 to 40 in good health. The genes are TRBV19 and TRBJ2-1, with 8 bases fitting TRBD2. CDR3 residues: CASSTGAGEVGEQFF. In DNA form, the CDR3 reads TGTGCCAGTAGTACCGGAGCGGGGGAGGTTGGTGAGCAGTTCTTC.